The T cell receptor (beta chain) under discussion was sequenced for a study of post-analysis software for immune sequencing data. Study at large: There were relapsing-remitting, secondary progressive and progressive-relapsing multiple sclerosis among the disease courses included. Findings and caveats of the study: Controls had significantly higher normalized Chao1 diversity than multiple sclerosis patients. Patients had higher frequencies than controls of five TRBV segments, including TRBV5-6, TRBV5-1 and TRBV20-1. Samples from a shared batch, those prepared together, strongly co-clustered by F measure.

This clonotype turned up a few times. What it binds is unknown. Unique molecular identifiers tagged the TCR beta cDNA libraries. Researchers reported some 500,000 cDNA molecules coming from around 1 to 10 million T cells. TCRdb re-derived calls from the PCR reads in MiXCR, one entry per CDR3 protein. This table holds hundreds of thousands of distinct CDR3 sequences, around a third found once. Germline CDR1 MNHNY, CDR2 SVGAGI (reference sequence). This CDR3 comprises 15 residues. Trimming shortened V by 6 bases and J by 12 bases, and 24 bases separated the two germline ends. Material: blood. The sequence was collected from a girl under 18 with multiple sclerosis. The chain has TRBV6-6 and TRBJ2-1; D remains ambiguous. The CDR3 is CASRPGVGRAQRQFF. The CDR3 DNA follows: TGTGCCAGCAGGCCTGGAGTTGGTCGGGCCCAACGGCAGTTCTTC.